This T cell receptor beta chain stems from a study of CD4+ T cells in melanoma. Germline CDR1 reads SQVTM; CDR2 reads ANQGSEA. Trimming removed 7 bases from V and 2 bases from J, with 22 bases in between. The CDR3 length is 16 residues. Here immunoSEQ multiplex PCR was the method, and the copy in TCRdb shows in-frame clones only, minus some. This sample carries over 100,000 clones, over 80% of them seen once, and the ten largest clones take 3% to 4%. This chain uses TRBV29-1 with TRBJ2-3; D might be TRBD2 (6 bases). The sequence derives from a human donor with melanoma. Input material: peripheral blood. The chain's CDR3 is CSAGPGVGDDTDTQYF. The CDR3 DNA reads TGCAGCGCGGGACCGGGGGTAGGGGACGACACAGATACGCAGTATTTT.